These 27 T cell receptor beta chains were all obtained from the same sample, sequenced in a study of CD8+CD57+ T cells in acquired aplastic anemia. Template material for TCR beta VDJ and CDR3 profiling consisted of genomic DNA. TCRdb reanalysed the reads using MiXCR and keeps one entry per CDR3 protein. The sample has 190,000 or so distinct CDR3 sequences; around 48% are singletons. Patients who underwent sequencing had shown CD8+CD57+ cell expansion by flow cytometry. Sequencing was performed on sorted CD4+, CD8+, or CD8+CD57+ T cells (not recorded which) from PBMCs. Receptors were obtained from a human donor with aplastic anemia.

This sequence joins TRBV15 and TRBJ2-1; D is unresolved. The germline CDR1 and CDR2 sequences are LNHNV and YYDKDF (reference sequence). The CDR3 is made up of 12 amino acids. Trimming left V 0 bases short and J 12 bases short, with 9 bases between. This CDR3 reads CATSRDGVGQFF. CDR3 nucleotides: TGTGCCACCAGCAGAGATGGGGTTGGGCAGTTCTTC.

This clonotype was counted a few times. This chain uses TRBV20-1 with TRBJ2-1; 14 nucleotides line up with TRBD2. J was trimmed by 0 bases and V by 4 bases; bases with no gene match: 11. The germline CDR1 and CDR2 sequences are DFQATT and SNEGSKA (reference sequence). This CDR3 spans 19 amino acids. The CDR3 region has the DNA TGCAGTGCTACAGGACTGGGACTAGCGGGGGTTAGCTCCTACAATGAGCAGTTCTTC. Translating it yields CSATGLGLAGVSSYNEQFF.

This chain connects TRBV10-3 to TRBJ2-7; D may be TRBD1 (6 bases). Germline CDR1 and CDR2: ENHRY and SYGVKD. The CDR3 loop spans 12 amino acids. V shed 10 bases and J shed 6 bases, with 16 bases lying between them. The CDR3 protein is CATQTGFFEQYF. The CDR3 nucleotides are TGTGCCACCCAGACAGGCTTCTTCGAGCAGTACTTC.

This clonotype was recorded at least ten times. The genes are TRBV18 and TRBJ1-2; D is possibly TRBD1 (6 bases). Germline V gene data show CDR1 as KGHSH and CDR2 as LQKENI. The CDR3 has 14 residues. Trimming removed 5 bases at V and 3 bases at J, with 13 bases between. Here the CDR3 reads CASSSRDIDYGYTF. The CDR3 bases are TGTGCCAGCTCAAGCCGGGACATCGACTATGGCTACACCTTC.

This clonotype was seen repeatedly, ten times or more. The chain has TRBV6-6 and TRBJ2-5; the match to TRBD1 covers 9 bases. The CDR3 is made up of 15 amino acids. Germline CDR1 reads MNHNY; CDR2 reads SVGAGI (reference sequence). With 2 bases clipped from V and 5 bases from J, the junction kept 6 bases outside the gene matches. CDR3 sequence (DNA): TGTGCCAGCAGTTACCCTGGGACAGGGTCCGAGACCCAGTACTTC. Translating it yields CASSYPGTGSETQYF.

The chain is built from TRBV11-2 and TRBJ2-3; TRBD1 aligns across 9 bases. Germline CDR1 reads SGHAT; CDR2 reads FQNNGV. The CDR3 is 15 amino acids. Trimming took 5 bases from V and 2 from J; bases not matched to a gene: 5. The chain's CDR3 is CASSPQGAFTDTQYF. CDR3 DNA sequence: TGTGCCAGCAGCCCACAGGGGGCTTTCACAGATACGCAGTATTTT. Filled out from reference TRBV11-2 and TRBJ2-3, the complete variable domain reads EAGVAQSPRYKIIEKRQSVAFWCNPISGHATLYWYQQILGQGPKLLIQFQNNGVVDDSQLPKDRFSAERLKGVDSTLKIQPAKLEDSAVYLCASSPQGAFTDTQYFGPGTRLTVL.

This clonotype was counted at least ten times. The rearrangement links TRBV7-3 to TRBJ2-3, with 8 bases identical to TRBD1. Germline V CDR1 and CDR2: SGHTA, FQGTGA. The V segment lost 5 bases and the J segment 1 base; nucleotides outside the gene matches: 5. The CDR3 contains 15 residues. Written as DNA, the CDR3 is TGTGCCAGCAGCACCGGACAGGGACGCACAGATACGCAGTATTTT. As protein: CASSTGQGRTDTQYF.

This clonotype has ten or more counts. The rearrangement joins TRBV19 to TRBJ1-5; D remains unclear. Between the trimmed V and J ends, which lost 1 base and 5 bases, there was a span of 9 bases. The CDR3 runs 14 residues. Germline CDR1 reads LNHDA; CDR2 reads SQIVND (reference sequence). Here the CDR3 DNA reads TGTGCCAGTAGTATAGTGAAGCAAGATCAGCCCCAGCATTTT. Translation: CASSIVKQDQPQHF.

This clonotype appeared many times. The CDR3 loop reads CASSAFTGKETQYF. CDR3 nucleotides: TGTGCCAGCAGTGCATTTACAGGGAAAGAGACCCAGTACTTC. V and J are TRBV12-3 or TRBV12-4 and TRBJ2-5; D perhaps matches TRBD1 (6 bases). The V gene lost 5 bases and the J gene lost 3 bases, with 13 bases spanning the gap. The CDR3 length is 14 residues.

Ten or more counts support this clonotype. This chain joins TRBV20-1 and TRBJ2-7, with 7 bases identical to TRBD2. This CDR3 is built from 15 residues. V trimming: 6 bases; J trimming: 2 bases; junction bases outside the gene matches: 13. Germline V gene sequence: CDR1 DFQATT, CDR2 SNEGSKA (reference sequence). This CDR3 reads CSATGKASGTYEQYF. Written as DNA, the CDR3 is TGCAGTGCCACTGGGAAGGCTAGCGGTACCTACGAGCAGTACTTC.

For the CDR3, the DNA is TGTGCCAGCAGCTTAAGGGGCAGTAATCAGCCCCAGCATTTT. It encodes CASSLRGSNQPQHF. This sequence joins TRBV7-3 and TRBJ1-5; the D gene is possibly TRBD1 (5 bases). The CDR3 has 14 residues. V lost 1 base, J lost 4 bases, and 8 bases lay in between. From germline, CDR1 is SGHTA and CDR2 FQGTGA.

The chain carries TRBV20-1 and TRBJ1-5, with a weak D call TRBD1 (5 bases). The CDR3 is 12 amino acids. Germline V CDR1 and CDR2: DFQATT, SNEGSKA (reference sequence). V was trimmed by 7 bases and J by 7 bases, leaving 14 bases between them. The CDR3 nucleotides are TGCAGTGTGACGGGGCTCGGCCAGCCCCAGCATTTT. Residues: CSVTGLGQPQHF.

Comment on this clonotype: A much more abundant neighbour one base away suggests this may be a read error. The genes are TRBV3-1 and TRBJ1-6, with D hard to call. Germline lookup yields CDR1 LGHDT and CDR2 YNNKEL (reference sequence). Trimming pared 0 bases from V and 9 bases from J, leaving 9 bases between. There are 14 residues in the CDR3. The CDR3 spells CASSQEENSSPLHF. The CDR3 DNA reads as TGTGCCAGCAGCCAAGAAGAGAATAGTTCACCCCTCCACTTT.

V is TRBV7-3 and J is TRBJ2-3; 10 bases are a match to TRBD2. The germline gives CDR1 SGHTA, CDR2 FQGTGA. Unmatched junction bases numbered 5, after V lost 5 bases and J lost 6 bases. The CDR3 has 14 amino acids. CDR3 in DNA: TGTGCCAGCAGCAGCGGACTAGCGGTGGATACGCAGTATTTT. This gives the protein CASSSGLAVDTQYF.

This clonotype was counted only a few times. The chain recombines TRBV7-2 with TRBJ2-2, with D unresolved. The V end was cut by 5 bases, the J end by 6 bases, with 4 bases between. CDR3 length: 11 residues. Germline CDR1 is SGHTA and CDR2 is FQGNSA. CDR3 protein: CASSPPGELFF. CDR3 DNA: TGTGCCAGCAGCCCCCCCGGGGAGCTGTTTTTT.

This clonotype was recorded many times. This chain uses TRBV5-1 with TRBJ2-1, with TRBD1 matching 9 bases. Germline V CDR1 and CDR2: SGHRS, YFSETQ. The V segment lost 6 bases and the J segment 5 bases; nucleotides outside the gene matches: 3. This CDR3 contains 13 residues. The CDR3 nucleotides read TGCGCCAGCAACAGGGACAGGGACAATGAGCAGTTCTTC. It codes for CASNRDRDNEQFF. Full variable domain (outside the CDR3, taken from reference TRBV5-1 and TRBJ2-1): KAGVTQTPRYLIKTRGQQVTLSCSPISGHRSVSWYQQTPGQGLQFLFEYFSETQRNKGNFPGRFSGRQFSNSRSEMNVSTLELGDSALYLCASNRDRDNEQFFGPGTRLTVL.

The CDR3 here is CASSLAGRGQINSPLHF. The CDR3 DNA reads as TGTGCCAGCAGCTTAGCGGGTCGGGGTCAGATTAATTCACCCCTCCACTTT. The rearrangement uses TRBV7-8 and TRBJ1-6, with no clear D. CDR1 and CDR2 (germline): SGHVS, FQNEAQ. The CDR3 has 17 residues. The V gene lost 0 bases and the J gene lost 6 bases, with 15 bases spanning the gap.

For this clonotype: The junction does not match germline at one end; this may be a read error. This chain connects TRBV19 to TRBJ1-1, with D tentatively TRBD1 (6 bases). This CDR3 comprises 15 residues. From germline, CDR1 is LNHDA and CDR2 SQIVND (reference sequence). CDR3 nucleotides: TGTGCCAGTACCCCAGGGGTAAAACCCAACACTGAAGCTTCCTTT. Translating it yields CASTPGVKPNTEASF.

The CDR3: CAISDDRGKNQPQHF. In DNA, the CDR3 is TGTGCCATCAGTGATGACAGGGGCAAGAATCAGCCCCAGCATTTT. The V call is TRBV10-3, the J call TRBJ1-5, with 8 nucleotides matching TRBD1. The CDR3 is 15 amino acids. Trimming at V came to 3 bases and at J to 4 bases, leaving 5 bases not matched to a gene. Germline values: CDR1 ENHRY, CDR2 SYGVKD.

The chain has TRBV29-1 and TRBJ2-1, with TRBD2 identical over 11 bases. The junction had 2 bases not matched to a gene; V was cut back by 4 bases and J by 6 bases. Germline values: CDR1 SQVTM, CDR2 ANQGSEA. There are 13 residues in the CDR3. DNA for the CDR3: TGCAGCGTTGCTAGCGGGAGGACCAATGAGCAGTTCTTC. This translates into CSVASGRTNEQFF.

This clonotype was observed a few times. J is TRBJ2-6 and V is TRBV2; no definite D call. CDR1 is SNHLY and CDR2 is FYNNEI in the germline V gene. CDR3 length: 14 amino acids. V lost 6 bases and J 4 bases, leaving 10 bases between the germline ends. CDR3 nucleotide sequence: TGTGCCAGCAGGTTTGGATCGGGGGCCAACGTCCTGACTTTC. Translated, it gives CASRFGSGANVLTF.

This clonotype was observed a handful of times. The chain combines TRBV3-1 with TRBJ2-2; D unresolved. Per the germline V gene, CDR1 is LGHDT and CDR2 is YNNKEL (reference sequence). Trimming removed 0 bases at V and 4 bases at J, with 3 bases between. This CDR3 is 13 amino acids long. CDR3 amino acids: CASSQDGTGELFF. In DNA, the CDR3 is TGTGCCAGCAGCCAAGATGGCACCGGGGAGCTGTTTTTT.

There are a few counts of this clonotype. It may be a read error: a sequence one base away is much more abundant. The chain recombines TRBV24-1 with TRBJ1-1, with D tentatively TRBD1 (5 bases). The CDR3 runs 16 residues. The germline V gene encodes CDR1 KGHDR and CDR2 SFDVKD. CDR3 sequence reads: CATSDPNRRGNAEAFF. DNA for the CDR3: TGTGCCACCAGTGATCCCAACAGGCGGGGGAACGCTGAAGCTTTCTTT.

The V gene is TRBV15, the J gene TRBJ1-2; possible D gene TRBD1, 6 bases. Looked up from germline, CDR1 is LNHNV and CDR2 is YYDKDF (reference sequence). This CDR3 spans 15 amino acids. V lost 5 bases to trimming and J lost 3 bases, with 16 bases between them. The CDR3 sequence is CATSPRTASDYGYTF. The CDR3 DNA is TGTGCCACCAGCCCCCGGACAGCCTCCGACTATGGCTACACCTTC. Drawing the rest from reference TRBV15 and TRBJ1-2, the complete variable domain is DAMVIQNPRYQVTQFGKPVTLSCSQTLNHNVMYWYQQKSSQAPKLLFHYYDKDFNNEADTPDNFQSRRPNTSFCFLDIRSPGLGDTAMYLCATSPRTASDYGYTFGSGTRLTVV.

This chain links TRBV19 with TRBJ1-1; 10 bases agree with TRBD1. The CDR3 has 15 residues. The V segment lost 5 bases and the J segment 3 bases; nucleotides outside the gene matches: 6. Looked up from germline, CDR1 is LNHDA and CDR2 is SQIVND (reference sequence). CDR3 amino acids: CASSAKGTGDTEAFF. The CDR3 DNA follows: TGTGCCAGTAGTGCTAAAGGGACAGGGGACACTGAAGCTTTCTTT.

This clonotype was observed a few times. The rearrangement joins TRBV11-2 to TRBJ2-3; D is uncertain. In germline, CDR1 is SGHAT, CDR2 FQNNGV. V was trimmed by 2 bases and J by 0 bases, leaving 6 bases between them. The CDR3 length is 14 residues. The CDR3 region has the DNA TGTGCCAGCAGCTTAAAGGCCAGCACAGATACGCAGTATTTT. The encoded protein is CASSLKASTDTQYF.

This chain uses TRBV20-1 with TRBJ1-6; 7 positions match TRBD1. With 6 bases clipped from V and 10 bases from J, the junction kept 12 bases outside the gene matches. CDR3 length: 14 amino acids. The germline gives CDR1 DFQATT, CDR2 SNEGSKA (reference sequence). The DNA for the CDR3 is TGCAGTGCAAAGACAGGGACTTTTGCCTCACCCCTCCACTTT. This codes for CSAKTGTFASPLHF.